This T cell receptor (beta chain) was obtained from a study of blood T cell repertoires in COVID-19. On the study more broadly: COVID-19 samples, acute and convalescent, were from the United States, Italy and Spain. T cells, B-cell-depleted T cells, or PBMCs provided the cDNA or gDNA that served as material.

Data came from immunoSEQ multiplex PCR; TCRdb stores just in-frame clones and leaves some out. The sample has around 170,000 clones, 75% to 90% seen once. Trimming left V 5 bases short and J 2 bases short, with 10 bases between. Germline V lookup: CDR1 SNHLY, CDR2 FYNNEI. The CDR3 is made up of 13 amino acids. Sample: peripheral blood. V is TRBV2 and J is TRBJ2-7; D is possibly TRBD1 (5 bases). The TCR was taken from a woman aged 65 to 85 with COVID-19, enrolled during active disease. CDR3 bases: TGTGCCAGCAGTTTGACAGCGCCCTACGAGCAGTACTTC. Translation gives CASSLTAPYEQYF.